This record looks at one TCR beta chain sequence and its context. The V gene's germline CDR1 is SGHTS and CDR2 YDEGEE. The V and J ends lost 0 bases and 9 bases respectively, with 14 bases between them. The CDR3 spans 14 residues. Repertoires were generated with immunoSEQ multiplex PCR, while TCRdb's copy carries only in-frame clones and drops some. The sample contains approximately 65,000 clones, about nine tenths of which appear only once. This record comes from a study of blood T cell repertoires in COVID-19. V usage is TRBV5-8 and J usage is TRBJ2-3, with unresolved D. The sequencing sample was made of peripheral blood. This clonotype was obtained from a woman younger than 35 with acute or convalescent COVID-19. CDR3 nucleotide sequence: TGTGCCAGCAGCTTGGCCCCCGCGGTCAACACGCAGTATTTT. It translates to CASSLAPAVNTQYF.